The 6 T cell receptor beta chains in this list originate from one sample, sequenced in a study of untreated major depressive disorder. Notes on the study in general: Compared with controls, depressed patients showed more TRBV05-01 (Vbeta 5.1) usage in CD4+ T cells.

Their antigens are not known. Measured with immunoSEQ multiplex PCR; TCRdb has only the in-frame clones, and not every one. Of roughly 17,000 clones in the sample, around 90% were seen once. Sequenced: CD4+ T cells from PBMCs. The receptors come from a middle-aged woman with major depressive disorder.

The rearrangement uses TRBV2 and TRBJ2-1; 13 bases are shared with TRBD2. This CDR3 comprises 15 residues. CDR1 and CDR2 from the germline V gene are SNHLY and FYNNEI. The V segment lost 6 bases and the J segment 9 bases; nucleotides outside the gene matches: 8. CDR3 bases: TGTGCCAGCAGGGCTACTAGCGGGGGGGCCCGTGAGCAGTTCTTC. This encodes CASRATSGGAREQFF.

This clone occurred once. This chain connects TRBV5-1 to TRBJ1-2; D may be TRBD1 (5 bases). CDR1 is SGHRS and CDR2 is YFSETQ in the germline V gene. The length of the CDR3 is 16 residues. Deletions cut 4 bases from V and 5 bases from J, with 21 bases between. CDR3 DNA: TGCGCCAGCAGCCTCAAACAGGACACCTCGCTATATGGCTACACCTTC. Protein: CASSLKQDTSLYGYTF. The entire variable domain, with the rest obtained from reference TRBV5-1 and TRBJ1-2, is as follows: KAGVTQTPRYLIKTRGQQVTLSCSPISGHRSVSWYQQTPGQGLQFLFEYFSETQRNKGNFPGRFSGRQFSNSRSEMNVSTLELGDSALYLCASSLKQDTSLYGYTFGSGTRLTVV.

The chain has TRBV6-5 and TRBJ1-1; D gene ambiguous. Per the germline V gene, CDR1 is MNHEY and CDR2 is SVGAGI. This CDR3 is 11 amino acids long. The V and J ends lost 4 bases and 1 base respectively, with 1 base between them. The CDR3: CASSSNTEAFF. The CDR3 DNA sequence: TGTGCCAGCAGTTCGAACACTGAAGCTTTCTTT.

The chain is built from TRBV2 and TRBJ2-1; no clear D gene. The CDR3 extends over 15 amino acids. V was shortened by 4 bases and J by 2 bases, with 12 bases between the two germline ends. Per germline, CDR1 SNHLY and CDR2 FYNNEI. The CDR3 region is CASSVGLGTYNEQFF. CDR3 DNA: TGTGCCAGCAGTGTCGGGCTAGGGACCTACAATGAGCAGTTCTTC.

The V gene is TRBV5-4, the J gene TRBJ2-7, with D maybe TRBD1 (5 bases). CDR1 is SGHNT, CDR2 YYREEE, per germline (reference sequence). V gave up 5 bases and J gave up 4 bases, with 16 bases separating them. CDR3 length equals 14 residues. CDR3 in DNA: TGTGCCAGCAGTTTTGATGCAGGGCTGTACGAGCAGTACTTC. It is translated as CASSFDAGLYEQYF. The full variable domain, completed using reference TRBV5-4 and TRBJ2-7, is ETGVTQSPTHLIKTRGQQVTLRCSSQSGHNTVSWYQQALGQGPQFIFQYYREEENGRGNFPPRFSGLQFPNYSSELNVNALELDDSALYLCASSFDAGLYEQYFGPGTRLTVT.

The rearrangement joins TRBV12-5 to TRBJ1-1; D is perhaps TRBD1 (6 bases). CDR1 is LGHNT and CDR2 is FRNRAP in the germline V gene. The CDR3 loop spans 15 amino acids. The V end lost 0 bases, the J end lost 4 bases, and 12 bases lay between the germline ends. The CDR3 protein is CASGLVLGRGTEAFF. The CDR3, as DNA: TGTGCTAGTGGTTTGGTATTGGGCAGGGGCACTGAAGCTTTCTTT.